Following are 14 T cell receptor beta chains from one sample sequenced in a study of blood T cell repertoires in COVID-19. Data came from immunoSEQ multiplex PCR; TCRdb stores just in-frame clones and leaves some out. The data show around 230,000 clones, approximately 84% seen once. The source material was PBMCs or T cells enriched from blood (not recorded which). The receptors come from a man between 35 and 55 years old who had recovered from COVID-19.

The genes are TRBV5-4 and TRBJ2-2; 10 bases map to TRBD2. The CDR3 contains 18 residues. CDR1 and CDR2 (germline): SGHNT, YYREEE (reference sequence). Trimming removed 4 bases from V and 4 bases from J; junction bases left unmatched: 13. For the CDR3, the DNA is TGTGCCAGCAGCCCAAGAGCGGGGGGGCCTATCGGCACCGGGGAGCTGTTTTTT. Translating gives CASSPRAGGPIGTGELFF.

This clone came up once. The chain has TRBV5-3 and TRBJ2-7; the match to TRBD1 covers 9 bases. TRBV5-3 is reported as an ORF; its role is uncertain. Trimming removed 3 bases from V and 5 bases from J; junction bases left unmatched: 9. The CDR3 totals 15 residues. The CDR3 protein is CARSYPGTGLHEQYF. CDR3 DNA: TGTGCCAGAAGCTACCCCGGGACAGGGCTCCACGAGCAGTACTTC.

V usage is TRBV3-1 (or the pseudogene TRBV3-2) and J usage is TRBJ1-6; unclear D gene. The CDR3 contains 16 residues. V was trimmed by 4 bases and J by 7 bases, leaving 17 bases between them. The germline V gene has CDR1 LGHDT and CDR2 YNNKEL (reference sequence). The CDR3, as DNA: TGTGCCAGCAGCCTAAGTCCCCCCGAGAGCAATTCACCCCTCCACTTT. It yields the protein CASSLSPPESNSPLHF.

The chain uses TRBV4-1 and TRBJ1-3, with a possible D match to TRBD1 (6 bases). The V gene's germline CDR1 is MGHRA and CDR2 YSYEKL. The CDR3 totals 16 residues. With 4 bases removed from V and 1 base from J, the gap between germline ends came to 14 bases. Here the CDR3 DNA reads TGCGCCAGCAGCCGAGGGGGGGGAAAATCTGGAAACACCATATATTTT. This gives the protein CASSRGGGKSGNTIYF.

This clone was detected a few times. V usage is TRBV9 and J usage is TRBJ1-2; the D is unclear. The CDR3 extends over 16 amino acids. CDR1 is SGDLS, CDR2 YYNGEE, per germline. V was clipped by 3 bases and J by 4 bases, with 19 bases between them. Here the CDR3 reads CASSESPGREPYGYTF. In DNA, the CDR3 is TGTGCCAGCAGCGAGAGCCCTGGACGGGAGCCCTATGGCTACACCTTC.

A few counts support this clone. The J gene is TRBJ1-4, the V gene TRBV10-3, with D perhaps TRBD1 (6 bases). V lost 7 bases, J lost 4 bases, and 7 bases lay in between. Germline CDR1 is ENHRY and CDR2 is SYGVKD. This CDR3 is built from 12 residues. CDR3 in DNA: TGTGCCATCAAGGGGGATAATGAAAAACTGTTTTTT. It translates to CAIKGDNEKLFF.

The chain recombines TRBV12-3 or TRBV12-4 with TRBJ2-2; D gene ambiguous. The CDR3 sequence is 12 residues long. Trimming left V 5 bases short and J 4 bases short, with 5 bases between. The CDR3 nucleotides are TGTGCCAGCAGTCCTTCCACCGGGGAGCTGTTTTTT. It translates to CASSPSTGELFF.

This chain joins TRBV7-9 and TRBJ2-4, with D unclear. Trimming shortened V by 4 bases and J by 0 bases, and 10 bases separated the two germline ends. Germline CDR1 and CDR2: SEHNR and FQNEAQ (reference sequence). The CDR3 has 15 amino acids. The CDR3 is CASSSPFLAKNIQYF. The CDR3 DNA reads as TGTGCCAGCAGCTCTCCTTTTTTAGCCAAAAACATTCAGTACTTC.

This sequence joins TRBV4-3 and TRBJ2-4; 9 bases are shared with TRBD1. The junction had 4 bases not matched to a gene; V was cut back by 4 bases and J by 6 bases. The CDR3 covers 14 residues. Germline CDR1 is LGHNA and CDR2 is YSLEER. Written as DNA, the CDR3 is TGCGCCAGCAGCCTCCCGGGACAGGGAAACATTCAGTACTTC. Translating gives CASSLPGQGNIQYF.

The genes are TRBV5-8 and TRBJ1-2; D unresolved. Germline CDR1 and CDR2: SGHTS and YDEGEE. Trimming stripped 4 bases from V and 8 bases from J, with 15 bases between. This CDR3 comprises 13 residues. The CDR3 DNA is TGTGCCAGCAGCACCGGCACAACTAGGGGCTACACCTTC. This codes for CASSTGTTRGYTF.

The rearrangement uses TRBV4-3 and TRBJ2-3, with TRBD1 matching over 7 bases. The CDR3 totals 16 residues. In germline, CDR1 is LGHNA, CDR2 YSLEER. The trim removed 0 bases at V and 1 base at J, leaving 4 bases unmatched. DNA for the CDR3: TGCGCCAGCAGCCAAGAAGGGGGCCATGGCACAGATACGCAGTATTTT. This gives the protein CASSQEGGHGTDTQYF.

The gene calls are TRBV27 and TRBJ2-3; tentative D call: TRBD2 (6 bases). The CDR3 consists of 16 residues. V was pared by 0 bases and J by 4 bases, with 14 bases between. CDR1 is MNHEY and CDR2 is SMNVEV in the germline V gene (reference sequence). In DNA, the CDR3 is TGTGCCAGCAGTTTATCGAGATCCGGGAGCCCAGATACGCAGTATTTT. Amino acids: CASSLSRSGSPDTQYF.

This clone was seen once. J is TRBJ1-3 and V is TRBV29-1, with TRBD1 as a possible D gene (5 bases). The V end was cut by 7 bases, the J end by 4 bases, with 17 bases between. Germline V gene sequence: CDR1 SQVTM, CDR2 ANQGSEA. This CDR3 region has 14 residues. CDR3 protein: CSARRWGEGNTIYF. The CDR3 region has the DNA TGCAGCGCCCGGCGGTGGGGGGAAGGAAACACCATATATTTT.

This chain joins TRBV3-1 (or the pseudogene TRBV3-2) and TRBJ2-5; 7 bases fit TRBD2. Per the germline V gene, CDR1 is LGHDT and CDR2 is YNNKEL (reference sequence). This CDR3 comprises 15 residues. J was trimmed by 2 bases and V by 2 bases; bases with no gene match: 5. The CDR3 DNA reads as TGTGCCAGCAGCCAAAGTCCTAGCGGTCAAGAGACCCAGTACTTC. The encoded protein is CASSQSPSGQETQYF.